This T cell receptor (beta chain) was sequenced during a study of molecular identifiers for immune sequencing clone quantification. Trimming removed 4 bases at V and 0 bases at J, with 9 bases between. CDR1 and CDR2 from the germline V gene are SGHAT and FQNNGV. CDR3 size: 14 residues. From the PCR reads, TCRdb called clonotypes with MiXCR, one entry per CDR3 protein. The sample includes more than 250,000 distinct CDR3 sequences, about 22% seen only once; the top ten take under 0.95%. This clonotype was observed at least ten times. This receptor was taken from a human donor in good health. Some libraries in this study had Jurkat cell RNA spiked in. Sequencing was carried out using naive CD8+ T cells from blood, with Jurkat cell RNA spiked in. The subset is: FACS-sorted CD8+CD4-CCR7+CD45RA+ naive T cells. This rearrangement joins TRBV11-2 to TRBJ1-2, with D possibly being TRBD1 (5 bases). CDR3 in amino acids: CASSWDGANYGYTF. The CDR3 DNA reads TGTGCCAGCAGCTGGGACGGGGCTAACTATGGCTACACCTTC.